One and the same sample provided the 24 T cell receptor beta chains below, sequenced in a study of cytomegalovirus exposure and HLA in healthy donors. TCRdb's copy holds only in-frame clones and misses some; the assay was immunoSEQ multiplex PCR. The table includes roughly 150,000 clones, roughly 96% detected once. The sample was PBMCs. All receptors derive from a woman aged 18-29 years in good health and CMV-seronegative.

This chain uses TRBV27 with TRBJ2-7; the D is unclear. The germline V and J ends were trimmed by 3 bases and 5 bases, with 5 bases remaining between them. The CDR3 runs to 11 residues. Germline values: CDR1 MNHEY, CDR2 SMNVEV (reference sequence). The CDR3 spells CASSFGNEQYF. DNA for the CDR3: TGTGCCAGCAGTTTCGGTAACGAGCAGTACTTC.

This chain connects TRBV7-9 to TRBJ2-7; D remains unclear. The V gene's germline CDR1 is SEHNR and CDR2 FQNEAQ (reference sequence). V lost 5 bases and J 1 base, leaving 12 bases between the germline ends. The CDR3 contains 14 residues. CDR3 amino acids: CASSQGRGSYEQYF. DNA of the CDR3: TGTGCCAGCAGCCAAGGAAGAGGATCCTACGAGCAGTACTTC.

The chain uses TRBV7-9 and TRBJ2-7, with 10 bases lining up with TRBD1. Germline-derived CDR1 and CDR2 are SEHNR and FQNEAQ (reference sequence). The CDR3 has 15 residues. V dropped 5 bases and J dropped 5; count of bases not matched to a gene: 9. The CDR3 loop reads CASSGGTGVVDEQYF. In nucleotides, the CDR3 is TGTGCCAGCAGCGGCGGGACAGGGGTTGTGGACGAGCAGTACTTC.

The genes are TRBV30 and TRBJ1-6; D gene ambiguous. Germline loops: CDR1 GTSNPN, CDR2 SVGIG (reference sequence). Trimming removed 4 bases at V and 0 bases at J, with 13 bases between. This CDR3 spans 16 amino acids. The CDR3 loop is CAWIPGRGSYNSPLHF. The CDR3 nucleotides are TGTGCCTGGATCCCCGGGAGAGGCTCCTATAATTCACCCCTCCACTTT.

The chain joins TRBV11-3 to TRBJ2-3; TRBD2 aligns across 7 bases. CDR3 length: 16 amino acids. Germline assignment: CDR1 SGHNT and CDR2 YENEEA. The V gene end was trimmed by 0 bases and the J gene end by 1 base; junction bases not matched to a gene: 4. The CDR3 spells CASSLESGEGTDTQYF. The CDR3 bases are TGTGCCAGCAGCTTAGAAAGCGGGGAAGGCACAGATACGCAGTATTTT.

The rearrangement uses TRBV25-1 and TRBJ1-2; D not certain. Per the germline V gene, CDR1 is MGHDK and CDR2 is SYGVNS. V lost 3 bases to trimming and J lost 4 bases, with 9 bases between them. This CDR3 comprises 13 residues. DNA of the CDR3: TGTGCCAGCAGTGATTGGTTGGCCTATGGCTACACCTTC. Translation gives CASSDWLAYGYTF.

CDR3 region: CASSPLSQKNTEAFF. The CDR3 region has the DNA TGTGCCAGCTCACCACTATCACAGAAGAACACTGAAGCTTTCTTT. V gene TRBV18 combines with J gene TRBJ1-1, with no clear D. Trimming stripped 1 base from V and 1 base from J, with 10 bases between. Germline V CDR1 and CDR2: KGHSH, LQKENI. There are 15 residues in the CDR3.

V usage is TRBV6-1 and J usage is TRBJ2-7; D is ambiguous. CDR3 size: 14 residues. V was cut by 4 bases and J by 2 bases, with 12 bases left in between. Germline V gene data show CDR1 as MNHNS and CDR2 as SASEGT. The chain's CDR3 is CASSGQAFPYEQYF. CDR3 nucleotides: TGTGCCAGCAGTGGGCAGGCTTTCCCCTACGAGCAGTACTTC.

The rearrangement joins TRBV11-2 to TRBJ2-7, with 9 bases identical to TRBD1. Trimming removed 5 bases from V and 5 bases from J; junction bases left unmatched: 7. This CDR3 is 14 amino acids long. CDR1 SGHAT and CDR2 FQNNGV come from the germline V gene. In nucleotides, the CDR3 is TGTGCCAGCAGCCCTGTGACAGGGGGAAACGAGCAGTACTTC. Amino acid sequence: CASSPVTGGNEQYF.

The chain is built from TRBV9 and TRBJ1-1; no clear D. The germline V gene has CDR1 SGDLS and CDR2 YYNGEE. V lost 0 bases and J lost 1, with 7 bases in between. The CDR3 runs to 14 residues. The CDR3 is CASSVATENTEAFF. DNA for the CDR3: TGTGCCAGCAGCGTAGCAACAGAGAACACTGAAGCTTTCTTT.

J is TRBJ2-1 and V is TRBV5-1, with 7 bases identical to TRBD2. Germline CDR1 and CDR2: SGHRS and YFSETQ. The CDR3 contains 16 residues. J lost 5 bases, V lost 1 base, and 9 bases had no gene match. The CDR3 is CASSLKRGGGDNEQFF. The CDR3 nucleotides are TGCGCCAGCAGCTTGAAAAGGGGTGGGGGGGACAATGAGCAGTTCTTC.

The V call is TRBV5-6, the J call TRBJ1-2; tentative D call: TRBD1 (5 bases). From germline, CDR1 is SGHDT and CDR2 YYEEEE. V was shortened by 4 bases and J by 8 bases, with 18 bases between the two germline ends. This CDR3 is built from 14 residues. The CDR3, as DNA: TGTGCCAGCAGCCAAATGTTGGGCCGGGGGGGCTACACCTTC. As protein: CASSQMLGRGGYTF.

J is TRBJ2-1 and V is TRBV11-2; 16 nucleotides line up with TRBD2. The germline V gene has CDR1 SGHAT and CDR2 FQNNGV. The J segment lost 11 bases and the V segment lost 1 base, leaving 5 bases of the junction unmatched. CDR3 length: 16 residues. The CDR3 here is CASSLVGTSGGEKQFF. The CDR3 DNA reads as TGTGCCAGCAGCTTAGTCGGGACTAGCGGGGGGGAAAAGCAGTTCTTC.

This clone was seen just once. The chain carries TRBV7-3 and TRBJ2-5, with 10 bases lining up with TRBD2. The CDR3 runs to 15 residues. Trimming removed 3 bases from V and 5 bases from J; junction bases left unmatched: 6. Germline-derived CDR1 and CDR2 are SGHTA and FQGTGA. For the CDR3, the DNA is TGTGCCAGCAGCTTGAGCGGGGGGGCCACGGAGACCCAGTACTTC. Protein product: CASSLSGGATETQYF.

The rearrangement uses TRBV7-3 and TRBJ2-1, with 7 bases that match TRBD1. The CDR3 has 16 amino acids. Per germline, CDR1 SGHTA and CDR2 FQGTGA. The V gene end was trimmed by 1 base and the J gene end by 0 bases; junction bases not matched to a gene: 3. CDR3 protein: CASSLIPGGSYNEQFF. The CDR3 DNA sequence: TGTGCCAGCAGCTTAATTCCAGGGGGCTCCTACAATGAGCAGTTCTTC.

As DNA, the CDR3 is TGTGCCAGCAGTGAAGGAAGTAAGAGCTCCTACGAGCAGTACTTC. Residues: CASSEGSKSSYEQYF. V and J are TRBV6-1 and TRBJ2-7; no definite D call. This CDR3 spans 15 amino acids. Germline V gives CDR1 MNHNS, CDR2 SASEGT. V shed 1 base and J shed 0 bases, with 10 bases lying between them.

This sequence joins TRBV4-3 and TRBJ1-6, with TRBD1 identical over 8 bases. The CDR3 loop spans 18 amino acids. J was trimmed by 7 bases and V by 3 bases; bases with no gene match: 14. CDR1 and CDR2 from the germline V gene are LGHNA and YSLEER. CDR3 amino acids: CASSHGKTGQGINSPLHF. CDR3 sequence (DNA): TGCGCCAGCAGCCATGGGAAAACAGGACAGGGCATAAATTCACCCCTCCACTTT.

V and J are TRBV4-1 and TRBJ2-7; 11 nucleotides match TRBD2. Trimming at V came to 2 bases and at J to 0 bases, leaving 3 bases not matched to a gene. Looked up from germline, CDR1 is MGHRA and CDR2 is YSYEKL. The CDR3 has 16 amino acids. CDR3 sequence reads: CASSQTLAGASYEQYF. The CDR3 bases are TGCGCCAGCAGCCAAACACTAGCGGGGGCCTCCTACGAGCAGTACTTC.

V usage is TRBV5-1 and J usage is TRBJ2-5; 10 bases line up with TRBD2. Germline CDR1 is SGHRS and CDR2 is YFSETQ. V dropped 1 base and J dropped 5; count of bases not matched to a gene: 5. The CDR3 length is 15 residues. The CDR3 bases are TGCGCCAGCAGCTTGACTCTAGCGGGGGCGGAGACCCAGTACTTC. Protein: CASSLTLAGAETQYF.

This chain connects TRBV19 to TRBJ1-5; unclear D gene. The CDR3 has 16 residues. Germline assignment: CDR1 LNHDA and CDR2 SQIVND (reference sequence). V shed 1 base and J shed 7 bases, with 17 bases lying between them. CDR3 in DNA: TGTGCCAGTAGTATAGGGATGGAGAAAGGAGGCCAGCCCCAGCATTTT. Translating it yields CASSIGMEKGGQPQHF.

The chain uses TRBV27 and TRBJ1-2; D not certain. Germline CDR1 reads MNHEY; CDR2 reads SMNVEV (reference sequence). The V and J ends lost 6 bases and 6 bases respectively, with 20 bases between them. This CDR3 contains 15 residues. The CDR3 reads CASSSSTRIVDGYTF. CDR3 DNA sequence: TGTGCCAGCAGCAGTTCTACTAGAATAGTAGATGGCTACACCTTC.

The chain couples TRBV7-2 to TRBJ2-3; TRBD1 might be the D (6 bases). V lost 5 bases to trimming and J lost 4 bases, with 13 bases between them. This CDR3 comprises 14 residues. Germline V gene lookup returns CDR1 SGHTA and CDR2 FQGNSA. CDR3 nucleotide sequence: TGTGCCAGCAGCCGTAAGGGGGACGCAGATACGCAGTATTTT. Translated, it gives CASSRKGDADTQYF.

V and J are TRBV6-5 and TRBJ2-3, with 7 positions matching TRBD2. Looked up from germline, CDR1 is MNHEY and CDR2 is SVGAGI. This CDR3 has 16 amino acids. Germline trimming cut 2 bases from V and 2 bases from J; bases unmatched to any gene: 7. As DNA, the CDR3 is TGTGCCAGCAGTTACCTCGGGGGGAGTACCACAGATACGCAGTATTTT. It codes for CASSYLGGSTTDTQYF.

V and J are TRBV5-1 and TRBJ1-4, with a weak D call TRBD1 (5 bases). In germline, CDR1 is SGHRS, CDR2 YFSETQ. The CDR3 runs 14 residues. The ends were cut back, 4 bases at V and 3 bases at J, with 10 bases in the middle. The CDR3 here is CASSQGHPNEKLFF. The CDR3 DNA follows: TGCGCCAGCAGCCAAGGACACCCTAATGAAAAACTGTTTTTT. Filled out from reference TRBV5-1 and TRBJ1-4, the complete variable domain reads KAGVTQTPRYLIKTRGQQVTLSCSPISGHRSVSWYQQTPGQGLQFLFEYFSETQRNKGNFPGRFSGRQFSNSRSEMNVSTLELGDSALYLCASSQGHPNEKLFFGSGTQLSVL.